These 11 T cell receptor beta chains originate from one sample sequenced in a study of glioma-infiltrating T cells after dendritic cell vaccination. Generated by immunoSEQ multiplex PCR, the TCRdb table keeps only in-frame clones and is missing some. The sample has roughly 100,000 clones, 90% seen once. Time point: after dendritic cell vaccination, including at tumor progression/relapse. The input for sequencing was blood, taken after dendritic cell vaccination. These receptors originate from a human donor with glioblastoma.

V gene TRBV19 combines with J gene TRBJ1-2, with TRBD1 matching 9 bases. Per the germline V gene, CDR1 is LNHDA and CDR2 is SQIVND (reference sequence). The V and J ends lost 3 bases and 2 bases, in that order; junction bases with no gene match: 7. This CDR3 is built from 16 residues. The CDR3 region is CASSITGGAANYGYTF. The CDR3 DNA sequence: TGTGCCAGTAGTATCACAGGGGGCGCAGCGAACTATGGCTACACCTTC.

The chain combines TRBV11-2 with TRBJ2-5; 11 nucleotides line up with TRBD1. The CDR3 has 15 amino acids. J lost 5 bases, V lost 4 bases, and 6 bases had no gene match. Germline-derived CDR1 and CDR2 are SGHAT and FQNNGV. CDR3 region: CASSSGTGGMETQYF. DNA for the CDR3: TGTGCCAGCAGCTCTGGGACAGGGGGAATGGAGACCCAGTACTTC. Full variable domain (missing parts from reference TRBV11-2 and TRBJ2-5): EAGVAQSPRYKIIEKRQSVAFWCNPISGHATLYWYQQILGQGPKLLIQFQNNGVVDDSQLPKDRFSAERLKGVDSTLKIQPAKLEDSAVYLCASSSGTGGMETQYFGPGTRLLVL.

The DNA for the CDR3 is TGTGCCAGCAGCCGCGGGACAGGGGCCCATCTCATGAACACTGAAGCTTTCTTT. Encoded protein: CASSRGTGAHLMNTEAFF. This chain uses TRBV5-6 with TRBJ1-1, with 10 nucleotides matching TRBD1. Germline trimming cut 4 bases from V and 0 bases from J; bases unmatched to any gene: 12. Germline V gives CDR1 SGHDT, CDR2 YYEEEE. The CDR3 is 18 amino acids.

The chain combines TRBV27 with TRBJ2-1, with TRBD2 identical over 9 bases. The CDR3 totals 15 residues. Looked up from germline, CDR1 is MNHEY and CDR2 is SMNVEV (reference sequence). V lost 5 bases, J lost 7 bases, and 9 bases stayed unmatched. The CDR3 nucleotides are TGTGCCAGCAGTGCGACTAGCGGTAGTGGGAATGAGCAGTTCTTC. Protein product: CASSATSGSGNEQFF.

The table lists this clone with a few counts. The J gene is TRBJ2-3, the V gene TRBV6-6; TRBD2 agrees at 9 bases. In germline, CDR1 is MNHNY, CDR2 SVGAGI (reference sequence). The junction had 2 bases not matched to a gene; V was cut back by 0 bases and J by 10 bases. The CDR3 is made up of 13 amino acids. Written as DNA, the CDR3 is TGTGCCAGCAGTTACTCGGGACTAGCTCCGCAGTATTTT. This translates into CASSYSGLAPQYF.

This clone was counted between two and nine times. This chain uses TRBV4-1 with TRBJ2-1; maybe TRBD1 (6 bases). The CDR3 sequence is 15 residues long. The ends were cut back, 1 base at V and 4 bases at J, with 11 bases in the middle. From germline, CDR1 is MGHRA and CDR2 YSYEKL. CDR3 sequence reads: CASSQGAGVYNEQFF. DNA of the CDR3: TGCGCCAGCAGCCAAGGGGCAGGGGTGTACAATGAGCAGTTCTTC.

This chain connects TRBV19 to TRBJ2-4; D might be TRBD2 (5 bases). The CDR3 totals 13 residues. In germline, CDR1 is LNHDA, CDR2 SQIVND (reference sequence). V gave up 7 bases and J gave up 7 bases, with 14 bases separating them. CDR3 sequence: CASNVAFGNIQYF. The CDR3 DNA is TGTGCCAGTAACGTAGCGTTTGGGAACATTCAGTACTTC.

The genes are TRBV7-3 and TRBJ1-1; D is undetermined. Trimming removed 1 base at V and 1 base at J, with 10 bases between. The germline V gene encodes CDR1 SGHTA and CDR2 FQGTGA. The CDR3 contains 15 residues. The CDR3 sequence is CASSLISRENTEAFF. In DNA form, the CDR3 reads TGTGCCAGCAGCTTAATTTCCCGGGAGAACACTGAAGCTTTCTTT.

V is TRBV5-8 and J is TRBJ1-2; TRBD1 is a possible D gene (5 bases). The CDR3 runs 13 residues. Germline assignment: CDR1 SGHTS and CDR2 YDEGEE. V shed 0 bases and J shed 3 bases, with 6 bases lying between them. CDR3 DNA sequence: TGTGCCAGCAGCTTGGGCAGGGACTATGGCTACACCTTC. Residues: CASSLGRDYGYTF.

The gene calls are TRBV7-3 and TRBJ2-1; TRBD2 aligns across 12 bases. Germline V CDR1 and CDR2: SGHTA, FQGTGA. With 4 bases clipped from V and 3 bases from J, the junction kept 4 bases outside the gene matches. CDR3 length equals 16 residues. CDR3 sequence reads: CASSSSGGAYYNEQFF. CDR3 nucleotides: TGTGCCAGCAGCTCTAGCGGGGGGGCCTACTACAATGAGCAGTTCTTC.

This chain connects TRBV5-6 to TRBJ2-5; D is perhaps TRBD2 (6 bases). The CDR3 is made up of 17 amino acids. V lost 3 bases and J 4 bases, leaving 22 bases between the germline ends. The germline V gene encodes CDR1 SGHDT and CDR2 YYEEEE. The CDR3 DNA reads TGTGCCAGCAGCTCTACTGGAGCGACTAGGGATGGAGAGACCCAGTACTTC. This sequence encodes CASSSTGATRDGETQYF.